This TCR beta chain was profiled in a study of OX40 agonist ivuxolimab in advanced cancers. About the study: Patients with prior anti-PD-1, anti-PD-L1 or anti-CTLA-4 therapy were eligible; 40% to 45% had some.

The method was immunoSEQ multiplex PCR; TCRdb's version includes in-frame clones alone and lacks a portion of them. The sample holds some 85,000 clones, over 75% seen once. V lost 4 bases and J lost 0, with 12 bases in between. The CDR3 covers 15 residues. The sample consisted of CD4+ or CD8+ T cells sorted from blood, taken in a trial of the OX40 agonist ivuxolimab. The gene calls are TRBV6-7 and TRBJ2-5; a weak D match, TRBD1 (6 bases). TRBV6-7 is filed as an ORF, its function uncertain. The clonotype was recovered from an adult with an advanced solid tumor such as melanoma, head and neck, liver or kidney cancer. The CDR3 nucleotides are TGTGCCAGCAGTTTAGTCGGACAGCACCAAGAGACCCAGTACTTC. The encoded protein is CASSLVGQHQETQYF.